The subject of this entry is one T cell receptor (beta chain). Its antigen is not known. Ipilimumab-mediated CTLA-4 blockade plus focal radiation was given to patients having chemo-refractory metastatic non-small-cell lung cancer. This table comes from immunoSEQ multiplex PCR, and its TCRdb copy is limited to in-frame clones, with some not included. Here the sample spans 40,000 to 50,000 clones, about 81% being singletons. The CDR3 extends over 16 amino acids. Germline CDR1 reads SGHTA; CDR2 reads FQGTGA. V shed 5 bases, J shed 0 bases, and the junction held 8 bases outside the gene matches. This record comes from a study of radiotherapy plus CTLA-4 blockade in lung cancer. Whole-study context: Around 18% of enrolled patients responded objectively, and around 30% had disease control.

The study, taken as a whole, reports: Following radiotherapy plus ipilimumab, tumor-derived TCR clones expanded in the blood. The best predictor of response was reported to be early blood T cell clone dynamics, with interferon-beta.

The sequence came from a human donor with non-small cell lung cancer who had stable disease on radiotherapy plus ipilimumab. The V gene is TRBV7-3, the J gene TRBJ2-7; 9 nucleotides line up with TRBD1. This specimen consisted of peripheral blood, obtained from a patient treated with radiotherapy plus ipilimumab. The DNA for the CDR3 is TGTGCCAGCAGCGGACAGGGGAACCGGAGCTCCTACGAGCAGTACTTC. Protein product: CASSGQGNRSSYEQYF. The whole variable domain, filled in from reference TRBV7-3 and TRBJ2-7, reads GAGVSQTPSNKVTEKGKYVELRCDPISGHTALYWYRQSLGQGPEFLIYFQGTGAADDSGLPNDRFFAVRPEGSVSTLKIQRTERGDSAVYLCASSGQGNRSSYEQYFGPGTRLTVT.